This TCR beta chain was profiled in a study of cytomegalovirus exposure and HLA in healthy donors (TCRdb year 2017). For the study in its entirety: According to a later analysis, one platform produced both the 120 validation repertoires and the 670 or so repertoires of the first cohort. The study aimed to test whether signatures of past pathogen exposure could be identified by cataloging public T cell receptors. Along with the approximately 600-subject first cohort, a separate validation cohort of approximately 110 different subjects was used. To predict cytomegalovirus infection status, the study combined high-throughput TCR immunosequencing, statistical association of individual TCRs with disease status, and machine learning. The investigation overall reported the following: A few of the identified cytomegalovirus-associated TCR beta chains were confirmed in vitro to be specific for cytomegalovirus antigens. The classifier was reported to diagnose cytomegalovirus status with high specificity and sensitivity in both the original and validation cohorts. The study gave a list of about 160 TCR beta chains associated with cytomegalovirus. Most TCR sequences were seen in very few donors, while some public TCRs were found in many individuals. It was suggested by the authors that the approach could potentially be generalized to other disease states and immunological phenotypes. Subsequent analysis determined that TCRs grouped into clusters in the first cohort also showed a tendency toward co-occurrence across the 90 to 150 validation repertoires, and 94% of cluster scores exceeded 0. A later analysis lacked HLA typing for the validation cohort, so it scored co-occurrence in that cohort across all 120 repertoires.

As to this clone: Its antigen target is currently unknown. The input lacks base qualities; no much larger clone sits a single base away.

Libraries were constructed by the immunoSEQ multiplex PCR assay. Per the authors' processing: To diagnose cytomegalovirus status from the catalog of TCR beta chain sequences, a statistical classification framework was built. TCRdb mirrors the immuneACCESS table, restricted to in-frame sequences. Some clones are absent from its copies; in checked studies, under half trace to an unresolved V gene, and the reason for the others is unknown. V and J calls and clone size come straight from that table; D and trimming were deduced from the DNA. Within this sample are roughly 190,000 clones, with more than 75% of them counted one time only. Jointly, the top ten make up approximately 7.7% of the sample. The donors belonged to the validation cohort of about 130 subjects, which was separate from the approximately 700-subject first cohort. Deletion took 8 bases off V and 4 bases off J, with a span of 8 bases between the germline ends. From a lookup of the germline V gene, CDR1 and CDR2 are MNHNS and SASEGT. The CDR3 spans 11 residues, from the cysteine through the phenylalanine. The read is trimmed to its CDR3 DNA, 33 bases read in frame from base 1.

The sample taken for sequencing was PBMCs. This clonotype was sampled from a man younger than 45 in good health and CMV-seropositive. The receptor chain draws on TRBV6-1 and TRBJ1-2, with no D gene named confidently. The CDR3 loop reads CASGQAYGYTF. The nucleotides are TGTGCCAGCGGCCAGGCCTATGGCTACACCTTC.